This passage covers 5 T cell receptor beta chains from one sample sequenced in a study of cytomegalovirus exposure and HLA in healthy donors. 60 Vbeta and 13 Jbeta primers were used in PCR. Sequencing used immunoSEQ multiplex PCR; TCRdb keeps in-frame clones, though not all of them. The data hold 100,000 or so clones, with roughly four fifths observed a single time. The sequenced material came from PBMCs. The receptors shown here come from a man aged 35-49 years in good health and CMV-seronegative.

This clone was seen once. The V gene is TRBV28, the J gene TRBJ2-1, with 8 bases matching TRBD2. The V segment lost 3 bases and the J segment 6 bases; nucleotides outside the gene matches: 7. CDR1 MDHEN and CDR2 SYDVKM come from the germline V gene. The CDR3 has 15 residues. Here the CDR3 DNA reads TGTGCCAGCAGTTTCCGGCGGGGGGCGGGCAATGAGCAGTTCTTC. The encoded protein is CASSFRRGAGNEQFF.

There are a few counts of this clone. The chain employs TRBV11-3 and TRBJ1-4, with D possibly matching TRBD1 (5 bases). V was pared by 1 base and J by 7 bases, with 13 bases between. Germline CDR1 reads SGHNT; CDR2 reads YENEEA. The CDR3 covers 15 residues. The CDR3 coding sequence is TGTGCCAGCAGCTTAGTTCCAGGGATAGGTGAAAAACTGTTTTTT. This encodes CASSLVPGIGEKLFF. Combining the CDR3 with reference TRBV11-3 and TRBJ1-4 gives the whole variable domain EAGVVQSPRYKIIEKKQPVAFWCNPISGHNTLYWYLQNLGQGPELLIRYENEEAVDDSQLPKDRFSAERLKGVDSTLKIQPAELGDSAVYLCASSLVPGIGEKLFFGSGTQLSVL.

CDR3 sequence reads: CASSLAGQDEQYF. The CDR3 DNA reads as TGCGCCAGCAGCTTGGCAGGTCAGGACGAGCAGTACTTC. J is TRBJ2-7 and V is TRBV5-1; no clear D gene. CDR1 and CDR2 from the germline V gene are SGHRS and YFSETQ. The V gene lost 0 bases and the J gene lost 5 bases, with 9 bases spanning the gap. The CDR3 has 13 amino acids. Filled out from reference TRBV5-1 and TRBJ2-7, the complete variable domain reads KAGVTQTPRYLIKTRGQQVTLSCSPISGHRSVSWYQQTPGQGLQFLFEYFSETQRNKGNFPGRFSGRQFSNSRSEMNVSTLELGDSALYLCASSLAGQDEQYFGPGTRLTVT.

V and J are TRBV29-1 and TRBJ2-7; 11 bases are a match to TRBD1. The V segment lost 2 bases and the J segment 1 base; nucleotides outside the gene matches: 4. This CDR3 comprises 15 residues. The germline gives CDR1 SQVTM, CDR2 ANQGSEA. CDR3 residues: CSVERGTGGSYEQYF. In DNA form, the CDR3 reads TGCAGCGTTGAAAGAGGGACAGGGGGGTCCTACGAGCAGTACTTC.

Only a few counts were recorded for this clone. The chain links TRBV5-1 to TRBJ2-3, with a possible D match to TRBD2 (6 bases). The CDR3 is made up of 13 amino acids. CDR1 is SGHRS, CDR2 YFSETQ, per germline. Trimming took 0 bases from V and 5 from J, leaving 7 bases between them. CDR3 loop: CASSLGGEDTQYF. The CDR3 coding sequence is TGCGCCAGCAGCTTGGGGGGGGAAGATACGCAGTATTTT.